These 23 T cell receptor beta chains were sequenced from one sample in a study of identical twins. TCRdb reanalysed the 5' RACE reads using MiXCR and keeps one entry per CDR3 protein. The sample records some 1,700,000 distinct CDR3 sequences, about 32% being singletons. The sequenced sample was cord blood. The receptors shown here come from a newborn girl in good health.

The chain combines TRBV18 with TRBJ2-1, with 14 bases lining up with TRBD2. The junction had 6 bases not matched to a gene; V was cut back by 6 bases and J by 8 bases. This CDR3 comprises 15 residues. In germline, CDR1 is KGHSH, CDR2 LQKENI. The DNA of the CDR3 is TGTGCCAGCTCGGGGACTAGCGGGGGTGAGGATGAGCAGTTCTTC. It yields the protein CASSGTSGGEDEQFF. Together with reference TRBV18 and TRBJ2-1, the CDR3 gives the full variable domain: NAGVMQNPRHLVRRRGQEARLRCSPMKGHSHVYWYRQLPEEGLKFMVYLQKENIIDESGMPKERFSAEFPKEGPSILRIQQVVRGDSAAYFCASSGTSGGEDEQFFGPGTRLTVL.

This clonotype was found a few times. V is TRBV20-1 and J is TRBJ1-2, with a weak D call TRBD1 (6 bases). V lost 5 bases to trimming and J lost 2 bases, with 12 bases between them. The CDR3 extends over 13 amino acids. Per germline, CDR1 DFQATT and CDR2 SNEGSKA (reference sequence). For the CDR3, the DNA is TGCAGTGCTCCCGAGGGGGAAAACTATGGCTACACCTTC. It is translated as CSAPEGENYGYTF.

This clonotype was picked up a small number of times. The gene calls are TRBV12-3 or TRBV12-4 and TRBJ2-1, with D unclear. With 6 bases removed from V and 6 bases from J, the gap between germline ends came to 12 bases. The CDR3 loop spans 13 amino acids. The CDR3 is CASSYGALNEQFF. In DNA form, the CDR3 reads TGTGCCAGCAGCTATGGCGCCCTCAATGAGCAGTTCTTC.

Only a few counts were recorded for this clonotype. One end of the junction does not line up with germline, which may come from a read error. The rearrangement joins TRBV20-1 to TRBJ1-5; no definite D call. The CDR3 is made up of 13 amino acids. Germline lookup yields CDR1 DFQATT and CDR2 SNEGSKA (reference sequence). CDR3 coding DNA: TGCAGTGCTAGAGAAAGGGTGAATCACCCCCAGCATTTT. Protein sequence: CSARERVNHPQHF.

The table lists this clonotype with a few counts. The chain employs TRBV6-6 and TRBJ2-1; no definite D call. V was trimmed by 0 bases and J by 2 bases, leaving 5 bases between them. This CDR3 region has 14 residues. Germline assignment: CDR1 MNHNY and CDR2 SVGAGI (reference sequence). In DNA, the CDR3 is TGTGCCAGCAGTTACTCGGCTACCTACAATGAGCAGTTCTTC. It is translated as CASSYSATYNEQFF.

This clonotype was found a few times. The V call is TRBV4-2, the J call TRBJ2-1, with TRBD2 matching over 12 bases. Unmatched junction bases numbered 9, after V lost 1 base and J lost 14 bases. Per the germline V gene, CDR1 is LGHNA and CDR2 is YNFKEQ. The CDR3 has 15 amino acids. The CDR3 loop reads CASSQVRSSGRAKFF. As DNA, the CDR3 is TGTGCCAGCAGCCAAGTAAGGTCTAGCGGGAGGGCCAAGTTCTTC.

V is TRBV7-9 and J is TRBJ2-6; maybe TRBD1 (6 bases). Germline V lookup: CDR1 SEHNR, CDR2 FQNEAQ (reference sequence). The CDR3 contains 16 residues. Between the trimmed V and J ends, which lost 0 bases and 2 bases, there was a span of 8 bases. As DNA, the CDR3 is TGTGCCAGCAGCTTAGCGACAGGACCTGGGGCCAACGTCCTGACTTTC. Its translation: CASSLATGPGANVLTF.

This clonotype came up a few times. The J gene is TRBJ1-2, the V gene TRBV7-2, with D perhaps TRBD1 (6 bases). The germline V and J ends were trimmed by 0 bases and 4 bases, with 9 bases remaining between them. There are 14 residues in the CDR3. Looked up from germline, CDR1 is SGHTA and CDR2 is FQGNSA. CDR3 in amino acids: CASSLAKGGYGYTF. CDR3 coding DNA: TGTGCCAGCAGCTTAGCGAAAGGGGGCTATGGCTACACCTTC.

CDR3 amino acids: CSANFDRRLHEQFF. The CDR3 DNA reads as TGCAGTGCTAATTTCGATCGTAGGTTACATGAGCAGTTCTTC. The V gene is TRBV20-1, the J gene TRBJ2-1; D gene ambiguous. Germline assignment: CDR1 DFQATT and CDR2 SNEGSKA (reference sequence). CDR3 length: 14 residues. V was pared by 4 bases and J by 8 bases, with 18 bases between.

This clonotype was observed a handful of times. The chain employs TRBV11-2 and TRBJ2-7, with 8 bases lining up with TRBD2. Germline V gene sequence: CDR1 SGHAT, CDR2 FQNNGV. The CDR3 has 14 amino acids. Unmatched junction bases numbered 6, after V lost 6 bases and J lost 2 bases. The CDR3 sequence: CASRKLADAYEQYF. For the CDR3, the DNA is TGTGCCAGCAGGAAACTAGCGGACGCCTACGAGCAGTACTTC.

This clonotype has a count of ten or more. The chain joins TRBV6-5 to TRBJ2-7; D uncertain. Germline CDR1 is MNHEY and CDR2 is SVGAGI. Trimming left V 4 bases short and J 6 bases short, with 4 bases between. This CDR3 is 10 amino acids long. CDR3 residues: CASSSPEQYF. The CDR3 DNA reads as TGTGCCAGCAGTTCCCCCGAGCAGTACTTC.

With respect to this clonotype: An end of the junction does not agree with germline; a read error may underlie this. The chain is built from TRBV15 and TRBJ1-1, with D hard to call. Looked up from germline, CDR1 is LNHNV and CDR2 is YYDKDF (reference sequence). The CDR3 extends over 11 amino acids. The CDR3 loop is CATSRSSEAFF. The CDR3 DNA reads TGTGCCACGAGCAGGTCCAGTGAAGCTTTCTTT.

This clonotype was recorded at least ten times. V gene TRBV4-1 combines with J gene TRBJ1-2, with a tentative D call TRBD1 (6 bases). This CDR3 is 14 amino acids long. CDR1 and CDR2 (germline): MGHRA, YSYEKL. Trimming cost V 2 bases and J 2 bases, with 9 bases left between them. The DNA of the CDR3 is TGCGCCAGCAGCCAACCCGGGACAAACTATGGCTACACCTTC. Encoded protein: CASSQPGTNYGYTF.

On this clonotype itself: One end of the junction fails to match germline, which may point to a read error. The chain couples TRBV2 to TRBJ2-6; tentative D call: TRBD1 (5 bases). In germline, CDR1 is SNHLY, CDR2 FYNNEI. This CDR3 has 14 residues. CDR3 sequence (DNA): TGTGCCAGCACATCTACTTCTGGGGCCAACGTCCCGACTTTC. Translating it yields CASTSTSGANVPTF.

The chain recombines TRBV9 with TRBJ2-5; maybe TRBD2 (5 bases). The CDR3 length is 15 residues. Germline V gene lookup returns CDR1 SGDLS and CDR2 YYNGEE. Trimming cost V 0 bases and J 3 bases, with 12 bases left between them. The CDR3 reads CASSVERFPEETQYF. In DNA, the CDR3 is TGTGCCAGCAGCGTAGAGCGGTTCCCCGAAGAGACCCAGTACTTC.

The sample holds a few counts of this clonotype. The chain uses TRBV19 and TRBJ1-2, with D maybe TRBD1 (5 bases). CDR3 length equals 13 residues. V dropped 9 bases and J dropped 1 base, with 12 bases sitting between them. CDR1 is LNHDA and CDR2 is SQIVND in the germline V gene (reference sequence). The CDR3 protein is CARTDLLNYGYTF. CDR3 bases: TGTGCCAGGACAGACCTTCTTAACTATGGCTACACCTTC. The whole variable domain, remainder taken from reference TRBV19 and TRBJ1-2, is DGGITQSPKYLFRKEGQNVTLSCEQNLNHDAMYWYRQDPGQGLRLIYYSQIVNDFQKGDIAEGYSVSREKKESFPLTVTSAQKNPTAFYLCARTDLLNYGYTFGSGTRLTVV.

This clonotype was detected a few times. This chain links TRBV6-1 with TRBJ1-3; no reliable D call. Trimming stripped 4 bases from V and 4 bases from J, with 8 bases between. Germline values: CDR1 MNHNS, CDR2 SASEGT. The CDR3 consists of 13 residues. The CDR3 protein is CASSGPSGNTIYF. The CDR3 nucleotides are TGTGCCAGCAGTGGACCATCAGGAAACACCATATATTTT.

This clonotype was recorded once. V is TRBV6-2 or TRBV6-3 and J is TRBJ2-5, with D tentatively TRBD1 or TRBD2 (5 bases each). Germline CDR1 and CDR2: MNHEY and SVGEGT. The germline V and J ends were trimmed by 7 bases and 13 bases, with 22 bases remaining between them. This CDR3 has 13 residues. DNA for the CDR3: TGTGCCAGCATCGGGACCGGTATCTACGAGCGGTACTTC. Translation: CASIGTGIYERYF.

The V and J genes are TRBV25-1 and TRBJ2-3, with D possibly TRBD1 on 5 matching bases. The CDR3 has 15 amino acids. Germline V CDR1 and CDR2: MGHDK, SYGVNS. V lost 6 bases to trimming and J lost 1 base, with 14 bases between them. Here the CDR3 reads CASRPLGPRTDTQYF. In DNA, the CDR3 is TGTGCCAGCAGACCCCTGGGGCCGCGCACAGATACGCAGTATTTT.

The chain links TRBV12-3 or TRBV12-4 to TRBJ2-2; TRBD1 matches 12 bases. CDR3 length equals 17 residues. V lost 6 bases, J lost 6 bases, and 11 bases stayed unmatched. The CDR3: CASSTPPGQGASGELFF. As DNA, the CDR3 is TGTGCCAGCAGCACACCACCGGGACAGGGGGCGTCCGGGGAGCTGTTTTTT.

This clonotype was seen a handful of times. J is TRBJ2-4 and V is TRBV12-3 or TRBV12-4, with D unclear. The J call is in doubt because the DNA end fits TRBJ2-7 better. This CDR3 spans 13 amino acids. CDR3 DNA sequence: TGTGCCAGCAGTTTGGTCGGCAGCTGCGAGCAGTACTTC. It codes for CASSLVGSCEQYF.

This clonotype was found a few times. CDR3 in amino acids: CAMGQGDYEQYF. The CDR3 nucleotides read TGTGCCATGGGACAGGGGGACTACGAGCAGTACTTC. This chain joins TRBV6-1 and TRBJ2-7; 11 bases map to TRBD1. J gave up 3 bases and V 10 bases, and 2 bases lay outside the gene matches. The germline V gene encodes CDR1 MNHNS and CDR2 SASEGT. CDR3 size: 12 residues.

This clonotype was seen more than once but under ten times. The CDR3 is CASRITGSAYAEAFF. CDR3 in DNA: TGTGCCAGCAGGATTACAGGGTCCGCATACGCTGAAGCTTTCTTT. The chain recombines TRBV28 with TRBJ1-1; a weak D match, TRBD1 (6 bases). Germline V gene lookup returns CDR1 MDHEN and CDR2 SYDVKM. V lost 6 bases to trimming and J lost 6 bases, with 20 bases between them. There are 15 residues in the CDR3.